This record concerns one T cell receptor (beta chain) sequence. This table comes from immunoSEQ multiplex PCR, and its TCRdb copy is limited to in-frame clones, with some not included. The sample shows 50,000 to 55,000 clones, about 87% of them seen only once. Trimming stripped 8 bases from V and 4 bases from J, with 20 bases between. Germline assignment: CDR1 LNHDA and CDR2 SQIVND (reference sequence). CDR3 length equals 15 residues. This specimen comes from a study of OX40 agonist ivuxolimab in advanced cancers. Study-level information: Patients were dosed intravenously with ivuxolimab at 0.01 to 10 mg/kg every 2 weeks.

Sequenced here: CD4+ or CD8+ T cells sorted from blood, sampled in a trial of the OX40 agonist ivuxolimab. The chain combines TRBV19 with TRBJ1-2, with a tentative D call TRBD1 (6 bases). The source is an adult with an advanced solid tumor such as melanoma, head and neck, liver or kidney cancer. CDR3 amino acids: CASCGWGLTSYGYTF. The DNA of the CDR3 is TGTGCCAGTTGTGGTTGGGGGCTGACTTCCTATGGCTACACCTTC.